These T cell receptor beta chains were read from a single sample in a study of blood T cell repertoires in COVID-19. Clones were read by immunoSEQ multiplex PCR, and TCRdb kept only the in-frame ones, dropping some. Here the sample spans approximately 50,000 clones, about 88% being singletons. What was sequenced was peripheral blood. Receptors originate from a human donor in a cohort sampled during active COVID-19. Both conserved end residues are part of each CDR3. The order of the fields is V gene, clone size, D gene, J gene, CDR3 DNA, CDR3 protein. D genes are given only for firm matches. Expanded clones get a size class; other rows say once, few or many, or leave the size out.

V gene: TRBV29-1; clone size: .; D gene: TRBD2; J gene: TRBJ2-1; CDR3 DNA: TGCAGCGCCCGACTAGCGCTCTCCTACAATGAGCAGTTCTTC; CDR3 protein: CSARLALSYNEQFF
V gene: TRBV28; clone size: .; D gene: TRBD2; J gene: TRBJ2-1; CDR3 DNA: TGTGCCAGCAGTTTAGCGAGGACTAGCTCCTACAATGAGCAGTTCTTC; CDR3 protein: CASSLARTSSYNEQFF
V gene: TRBV4-1; clone size: .; D gene: TRBD1; J gene: TRBJ2-5; CDR3 DNA: TGCGCCAGCAAAAAGGGGGCCCTTGTGGCAGAGACCCAGTACTTC; CDR3 protein: CASKKGALVAETQYF
V gene: TRBV19; clone size: .; D gene: .; J gene: TRBJ2-5; CDR3 DNA: TGTGCCAGTAGTCACGGGAAGTACCAAGAGACCCAGTACTTC; CDR3 protein: CASSHGKYQETQYF
V gene: TRBV10-3; clone size: .; D gene: .; J gene: TRBJ1-2; CDR3 DNA: TGTGCCATCAGTGATGCAGGCGACTATGGCTACACCTTC; CDR3 protein: CAISDAGDYGYTF
V gene: TRBV5-4; clone size: .; D gene: TRBD1; J gene: TRBJ1-1; CDR3 DNA: TGTGCCAGCAGCTTGCCCGGGACAGGGGTTGCTGAAGCTTTCTTT; CDR3 protein: CASSLPGTGVAEAFF
V gene: TRBV4-1; clone size: .; D gene: TRBD1; J gene: TRBJ2-7; CDR3 DNA: TGCGCCAGCAGCCCTAGGACAGGGGCCTACGAGCAGTACTTC; CDR3 protein: CASSPRTGAYEQYF
V gene: TRBV4-1; clone size: .; D gene: TRBD2; J gene: TRBJ2-3; CDR3 DNA: TGCGCCAGCAGCCAAGGACTAGCGGGAGTGTTGGATACGCAGTATTTT; CDR3 protein: CASSQGLAGVLDTQYF
V gene: TRBV19; clone size: .; D gene: TRBD1; J gene: TRBJ2-1; CDR3 DNA: TGTGCCAGTAGAGCAGGACAGGGCTCCTACAATGAGCAGTTCTTC; CDR3 protein: CASRAGQGSYNEQFF
V gene: TRBV12-5; clone size: .; D gene: .; J gene: TRBJ2-3; CDR3 DNA: TGTGCTAGTGGTTTCGCGAACACAGATACGCAGTATTTT; CDR3 protein: CASGFANTDTQYF
V gene: TRBV12-3/TRBV12-4; clone size: .; D gene: .; J gene: TRBJ1-2; CDR3 DNA: TGTGCCAGCAGTTTTCAGGGTGCCTATGGCTACACCTTC; CDR3 protein: CASSFQGAYGYTF
V gene: TRBV2; clone size: .; D gene: .; J gene: TRBJ2-7; CDR3 DNA: TGTGCCAGCAGTGAAAACAGGGAAAACGAGCAGTACTTC; CDR3 protein: CASSENRENEQYF
V gene: TRBV6-6; clone size: .; D gene: TRBD1; J gene: TRBJ2-3; CDR3 DNA: TGTGCCAGCAGGGGGACGACCGGACAGGGGAGGGATACGCAGTATTTT; CDR3 protein: CASRGTTGQGRDTQYF
V gene: TRBV19; clone size: .; D gene: TRBD1; J gene: TRBJ2-7; CDR3 DNA: TGTGCCAGTAGTATTCCGACAGGGGGTAGCAACGAGCAGTACTTC; CDR3 protein: CASSIPTGGSNEQYF
V gene: TRBV29-1; clone size: .; D gene: .; J gene: TRBJ2-3; CDR3 DNA: TGCAGCGTTGTTCGCACTACACGAGATACGCAGTATTTT; CDR3 protein: CSVVRTTRDTQYF
V gene: TRBV29-1; clone size: .; D gene: .; J gene: TRBJ2-3; CDR3 DNA: TGCAGCGTTGGGAGGGGGCCTGACAGGGACACAGATACGCAGTATTTT; CDR3 protein: CSVGRGPDRDTDTQYF
V gene: TRBV27; clone size: .; D gene: TRBD1; J gene: TRBJ1-4; CDR3 DNA: TGTGCCAGCCGGGACAGTTACAAGGAAAAACTGTTTTTT; CDR3 protein: CASRDSYKEKLFF
V gene: TRBV10-3; clone size: .; D gene: .; J gene: TRBJ1-1; CDR3 DNA: TGTGCCATCAGTGATGCGGGACGGGAGGGGACTGAAGCTTTCTTT; CDR3 protein: CAISDAGREGTEAFF
V gene: TRBV5-5; clone size: .; D gene: TRBD1; J gene: TRBJ1-6; CDR3 DNA: TGTGCCAGCAGCTTGGCCGGGACAGGCTCCTATAATTCACCCCTCCACTTT; CDR3 protein: CASSLAGTGSYNSPLHF
V gene: TRBV24-1; clone size: few; D gene: TRBD2; J gene: TRBJ2-7; CDR3 DNA: TGTGCCACCGGGACTAGCGGGAGACTCGAGCAGTACTTC; CDR3 protein: CATGTSGRLEQYF
V gene: TRBV5-5; clone size: .; D gene: TRBD1; J gene: TRBJ2-7; CDR3 DNA: TGTGCCAGCAGTCAACTCCCGGGACAGGGGGCGGGGGAGCAGTACTTC; CDR3 protein: CASSQLPGQGAGEQYF
V gene: TRBV19; clone size: .; D gene: .; J gene: TRBJ2-2; CDR3 DNA: TGTGCCAGTATGAGGCTGGTGTCGAACACCGGGGAGCTGTTTTTT; CDR3 protein: CASMRLVSNTGELFF
V gene: TRBV14; clone size: .; D gene: .; J gene: TRBJ2-7; CDR3 DNA: TGTGCCAGCAGCCAAGATAGCTACGAGCAGTACTTC; CDR3 protein: CASSQDSYEQYF
V gene: TRBV5-6; clone size: .; D gene: TRBD1; J gene: TRBJ2-7; CDR3 DNA: TGTGCCAGCACACCAGCAGGACAGGGTGAGGACGAGCAGTACTTC; CDR3 protein: CASTPAGQGEDEQYF
V gene: TRBV7-6; clone size: .; D gene: TRBD2; J gene: TRBJ2-7; CDR3 DNA: TGTGCCAGCAGCGGACTAGCGGGAGGGAGCTCCTACGAGCAGTACTTC; CDR3 protein: CASSGLAGGSSYEQYF
V gene: TRBV6-6; clone size: once; D gene: TRBD1; J gene: TRBJ1-6; CDR3 DNA: TGTGCCAGCAGCACGACAGGGTTGGCTTCACCCCTCCACTTT; CDR3 protein: CASSTTGLASPLHF
V gene: TRBV9; clone size: .; D gene: TRBD2; J gene: TRBJ2-1; CDR3 DNA: TGTGCCAGCAGCGTAGGGGACTACCTCTACAATGAGCAGTTCTTC; CDR3 protein: CASSVGDYLYNEQFF
V gene: TRBV16; clone size: .; D gene: TRBD1; J gene: TRBJ1-1; CDR3 DNA: TGTGCCAGCAGCCATTACAGGGGTAAGACTGAAGCTTTCTTT; CDR3 protein: CASSHYRGKTEAFF
V gene: TRBV3-1/TRBV3-2; clone size: .; D gene: .; J gene: TRBJ2-7; CDR3 DNA: TGTGCCAGCAGCCAAGCGCTCGGGGTGCACGAGCAGTACTTC; CDR3 protein: CASSQALGVHEQYF
V gene: TRBV15; clone size: .; D gene: .; J gene: TRBJ1-1; CDR3 DNA: TGTGCCACCAGCAGAGATCCTAACAGGAACACTGAAGCTTTCTTT; CDR3 protein: CATSRDPNRNTEAFF
V gene: TRBV5-1; clone size: .; D gene: .; J gene: TRBJ2-1; CDR3 DNA: TGCGCCAGCAGCAGAAGCGGTGCCCTAAACAATGAGCAGTTCTTC; CDR3 protein: CASSRSGALNNEQFF
V gene: TRBV19; clone size: .; D gene: .; J gene: TRBJ2-5; CDR3 DNA: TGTGCCAGTAGTGAGCGGGCCACGTCCGGGGCCCAGTACTTC; CDR3 protein: CASSERATSGAQYF
V gene: TRBV9; clone size: few; D gene: .; J gene: TRBJ1-4; CDR3 DNA: TGTGCCAGCAGCTCCGGGGGGTCTGGGAGGGAAAAACTGTTTTTT; CDR3 protein: CASSSGGSGREKLFF
V gene: TRBV19; clone size: .; D gene: .; J gene: TRBJ2-7; CDR3 DNA: TGTGCCAGTAGTATAGGGACTGGAGCCTACGAGCAGTACTTC; CDR3 protein: CASSIGTGAYEQYF